These 26 T cell receptor beta chains came from one sample sequenced in a study of blood T cell repertoires in COVID-19. Clones were read by immunoSEQ multiplex PCR, and TCRdb kept only the in-frame ones, dropping some. In the table there are roughly 150,000 clones, about 88% of which are singletons. Material for sequencing was peripheral blood. These receptors originate from a woman of 80 years or more with COVID-19, enrolled during active disease.

This clone turned up a few times. This chain connects TRBV14 to TRBJ1-4; D not certain. CDR1 is SGHDN, CDR2 FVKESK, per germline. The CDR3 sequence is 13 residues long. Trimming removed 4 bases at V and 3 bases at J, with 6 bases between. CDR3 sequence reads: CASSRAANEKLFF. CDR3 sequence (DNA): TGTGCCAGCAGCCGCGCTGCTAATGAAAAACTGTTTTTT.

This chain uses TRBV9 with TRBJ1-3; D gene ambiguous. Trimming took 2 bases from V and 0 from J, leaving 18 bases between them. The CDR3 has 18 amino acids. CDR1 SGDLS and CDR2 YYNGEE come from the germline V gene. DNA of the CDR3: TGTGCCAGCAGCGTGGAATTGGGCCCCTATTTCTCTGGAAACACCATATATTTT. It encodes CASSVELGPYFSGNTIYF.

The gene calls are TRBV7-9 and TRBJ1-1; D call uncertain. Trimming stripped 5 bases from V and 1 base from J, with 11 bases between. The length of the CDR3 is 14 residues. CDR1 and CDR2 from the germline V gene are SEHNR and FQNEAQ (reference sequence). The CDR3 bases are TGTGCCAGCAGCGCCGGCGGAGGGAACACTGAAGCTTTCTTT. It specifies CASSAGGGNTEAFF.

V is TRBV28 and J is TRBJ1-2; possibly TRBD1 for D (5 bases). CDR3 size: 15 residues. The germline gives CDR1 MDHEN, CDR2 SYDVKM. Trimming cost V 7 bases and J 2 bases, with 17 bases left between them. The CDR3 spells CASNPGRGGNYGYTF. In DNA form, the CDR3 reads TGTGCCAGCAATCCAGGGAGGGGAGGAAACTATGGCTACACCTTC.

This clone has only a few counts. The genes are TRBV2 and TRBJ1-5; 10 bases align to TRBD1. V trimming: 9 bases; J trimming: 5 bases; junction bases outside the gene matches: 10. The length of the CDR3 is 15 residues. Germline V gene lookup returns CDR1 SNHLY and CDR2 FYNNEI. As DNA, the CDR3 is TGTGCCAGTAACCGGGACAGGGGATGGGATCAGCCCCAGCATTTT. It yields the protein CASNRDRGWDQPQHF.

This clone was seen just once. V usage is TRBV5-1 and J usage is TRBJ2-6; D gene ambiguous. V was trimmed by 2 bases and J by 1 base, leaving 4 bases between them. Germline V gives CDR1 SGHRS, CDR2 YFSETQ. The length of the CDR3 is 14 residues. CDR3 nucleotide sequence: TGCGCCAGCAGCTTTGAGTCTGGGGCCAACGTCCTGACTTTC. Translated: CASSFESGANVLTF.

The V and J genes are TRBV7-2 and TRBJ2-5; the D gene is possibly TRBD1 (6 bases). The ends were cut back, 2 bases at V and 4 bases at J, with 8 bases in the middle. This CDR3 has 13 amino acids. CDR1 is SGHTA and CDR2 is FQGNSA in the germline V gene. In DNA form, the CDR3 reads TGTGCCAGCAGCTTACAGGGGCTAGAGACCCAGTACTTC. Translating gives CASSLQGLETQYF.

V and J are TRBV28 and TRBJ1-1; D is possibly TRBD1 (5 bases). The CDR3 has 14 residues. Germline V gene sequence: CDR1 MDHEN, CDR2 SYDVKM. The V end lost 5 bases, the J end lost 4 bases, and 14 bases lay between the germline ends. In DNA form, the CDR3 reads TGTGCCAGCAGTCGACAGCCAGTGGGCACTGAAGCTTTCTTT. It translates to CASSRQPVGTEAFF.

The chain has TRBV28 and TRBJ2-7; 10 positions match TRBD1. The CDR3 extends over 12 amino acids. CDR1 is MDHEN, CDR2 SYDVKM, per germline. V shed 8 bases and J 5 bases; nucleotides not matched to a gene: 3. The CDR3 sequence: CASGTGVHEQYF. The DNA for the CDR3 is TGTGCCAGCGGGACAGGGGTACACGAGCAGTACTTC.

The V call is TRBV7-8, the J call TRBJ2-1; 11 bases align to TRBD2. The CDR3 spans 17 residues. Germline V gene lookup returns CDR1 SGHVS and CDR2 FQNEAQ. V trimming: 3 bases; J trimming: 5 bases; junction bases outside the gene matches: 9. CDR3 coding DNA: TGTGCCAGCAGCTTGGTATTAGGACTAGCGGGCCACAATGAGCAGTTCTTC. Protein sequence: CASSLVLGLAGHNEQFF.

The gene calls are TRBV29-1 and TRBJ1-4, with TRBD1 as a possible D gene (6 bases). This CDR3 has 14 amino acids. The V and J ends lost 5 bases and 0 bases respectively, with 10 bases between them. Germline V gene lookup returns CDR1 SQVTM and CDR2 ANQGSEA. Here the CDR3 reads CSVRTAATNEKLFF. DNA of the CDR3: TGCAGCGTTCGGACAGCCGCAACTAATGAAAAACTGTTTTTT.

The chain's CDR3 is CASLSTGNSYNSPLHF. Here the CDR3 DNA reads TGTGCCAGCCTTTCGACAGGAAACTCCTATAATTCACCCCTCCACTTT. The chain has TRBV28 and TRBJ1-6; D is possibly TRBD1 (6 bases). CDR1 is MDHEN and CDR2 is SYDVKM in the germline V gene. This CDR3 has 16 amino acids. The V gene lost 8 bases and the J gene lost 0 bases, with 14 bases spanning the gap. Drawing the rest from reference TRBV28 and TRBJ1-6, the complete variable domain is DVKVTQSSRYLVKRTGEKVFLECVQDMDHENMFWYRQDPGLGLRLIYFSYDVKMKEKGDIPEGYSVSREKKERFSLILESASTNQTSMYLCASLSTGNSYNSPLHFGNGTRLTVT.

This clone appeared a single time. CDR3 DNA: TGCGCCAGCAGGGCCGGGACAAACAATGAGCAGTTCTTC. Its translation is CASRAGTNNEQFF. The genes are TRBV5-1 and TRBJ2-1, with a weak D call TRBD1 (6 bases). The CDR3 runs 13 residues. V gave up 5 bases and J gave up 5 bases, with 11 bases separating them. Looked up from germline, CDR1 is SGHRS and CDR2 is YFSETQ.

This chain uses TRBV25-1 with TRBJ1-2; 7 bases are shared with TRBD1. Germline V CDR1 and CDR2: MGHDK, SYGVNS. This CDR3 comprises 15 residues. V shed 6 bases, J shed 0 bases, and the junction held 7 bases outside the gene matches. CDR3 DNA: TGTGCCAGCAGAGAGACAGGGAAAACTAACTATGGCTACACCTTC. Its protein product is CASRETGKTNYGYTF.

The chain is built from TRBV5-1 and TRBJ1-1; no reliable D call. Germline V lookup: CDR1 SGHRS, CDR2 YFSETQ. The CDR3 is made up of 15 amino acids. Trimming cost V 0 bases and J 1 base, with 10 bases left between them. The CDR3 sequence: CASSLATIRNTEAFF. CDR3 sequence (DNA): TGCGCCAGCAGCTTGGCCACGATCAGGAACACTGAAGCTTTCTTT.

The chain employs TRBV7-2 and TRBJ1-5, with D unclear. Germline V CDR1 and CDR2: SGHTA, FQGNSA. V was pared by 4 bases and J by 2 bases, with 12 bases between. The CDR3 is 15 amino acids. CDR3 sequence (DNA): TGTGCCAGCAGCTCCCCGGGAATGGGCAATCAGCCCCAGCATTTT. Translated, it gives CASSSPGMGNQPQHF. Filled out from reference TRBV7-2 and TRBJ1-5, the complete variable domain reads GAGVSQSPSNKVTEKGKDVELRCDPISGHTALYWYRQSLGQGLEFLIYFQGNSAPDKSGLPSDRFSAERTGGSVSTLTIQRTQQEDSAVYLCASSSPGMGNQPQHFGDGTRLSIL.

This clone has only one observation. This chain uses TRBV27 with TRBJ1-2, with D maybe TRBD1 (5 bases). V lost 6 bases to trimming and J lost 2 bases, with 13 bases between them. The CDR3 runs to 14 residues. From germline, CDR1 is MNHEY and CDR2 SMNVEV (reference sequence). The CDR3 region is CASRDGGSNYGYTF. The CDR3 DNA follows: TGTGCCAGCAGGGATGGGGGGTCGAACTATGGCTACACCTTC.

This clone was recorded a few times. The J gene is TRBJ1-2, the V gene TRBV30; the match to TRBD1 covers 8 bases. Germline CDR1 is GTSNPN and CDR2 is SVGIG (reference sequence). J gave up 8 bases and V 1 base, and 6 bases lay outside the gene matches. The length of the CDR3 is 13 residues. CDR3: CAWSAQGAEGYTF. CDR3 in DNA: TGTGCCTGGAGTGCTCAGGGGGCGGAAGGCTACACCTTC.

This chain joins TRBV7-9 and TRBJ1-4; TRBD1 might be the D (5 bases). The length of the CDR3 is 14 residues. V lost 6 bases to trimming and J lost 4 bases, with 12 bases between them. Germline V lookup: CDR1 SEHNR, CDR2 FQNEAQ (reference sequence). CDR3 in DNA: TGTGCCAGCAGGGATGCGGGACTTAATGAAAAACTGTTTTTT. Its protein product is CASRDAGLNEKLFF.

This chain connects TRBV19 to TRBJ1-5; D is unclear. In germline, CDR1 is LNHDA, CDR2 SQIVND (reference sequence). The CDR3 covers 10 residues. Trimming left V 11 bases short and J 9 bases short, with 11 bases between. CDR3 sequence: CAAGSWPQHF. CDR3 sequence (DNA): TGTGCCGCGGGTTCGTGGCCCCAGCATTTT. Full variable domain (missing parts from reference TRBV19 and TRBJ1-5): DGGITQSPKYLFRKEGQNVTLSCEQNLNHDAMYWYRQDPGQGLRLIYYSQIVNDFQKGDIAEGYSVSREKKESFPLTVTSAQKNPTAFYLCAAGSWPQHFGDGTRLSIL.

The V gene is TRBV19, the J gene TRBJ2-2; no definite D call. V lost 1 base and J 0 bases, leaving 9 bases between the germline ends. The CDR3 loop spans 16 amino acids. In germline, CDR1 is LNHDA, CDR2 SQIVND (reference sequence). CDR3 protein: CASSIGRRTNTGELFF. The DNA of the CDR3 is TGTGCCAGTAGTATAGGAAGGCGGACGAACACCGGGGAGCTGTTTTTT.

The V and J genes are TRBV5-1 and TRBJ2-7; 8 bases are shared with TRBD1. J lost 3 bases, V lost 0 bases, and 2 bases had no gene match. Germline CDR1 SGHRS, CDR2 YFSETQ. The length of the CDR3 is 14 residues. The CDR3 reads CASSLAGQGYEQYF. CDR3 DNA: TGCGCCAGCAGCTTGGCCGGACAGGGCTACGAGCAGTACTTC.

The rearrangement uses TRBV9 and TRBJ2-3, with D unresolved. Trimming took 0 bases from V and 3 from J, leaving 8 bases between them. CDR3 length: 14 residues. Per the germline V gene, CDR1 is SGDLS and CDR2 is YYNGEE. The CDR3 DNA is TGTGCCAGCAGCGTAGGCTTACTAACAGATACGCAGTATTTT. Its translation: CASSVGLLTDTQYF.

This chain uses TRBV5-5 with TRBJ1-6; possible D gene TRBD1, 5 bases. Per the germline V gene, CDR1 is SGHKS and CDR2 is YYEKEE (reference sequence). Trimming left V 2 bases short and J 14 bases short, with 14 bases between. This CDR3 comprises 13 residues. CDR3 loop: CASSFMIGEALHF. CDR3 bases: TGTGCCAGCAGCTTTATGATAGGGGAGGCCCTCCACTTT. The whole variable domain, filled in from reference TRBV5-5 and TRBJ1-6, reads DAGVTQSPTHLIKTRGQQVTLRCSPISGHKSVSWYQQVLGQGPQFIFQYYEKEERGRGNFPDRFSARQFPNYSSELNVNALLLGDSALYLCASSFMIGEALHFGNGTRLTVT.

DNA of the CDR3: TGTGCCAGCACCCCTGGTTTAGCGGGCGACAATGAGCAGTTCTTC. Translated, it gives CASTPGLAGDNEQFF. The V call is TRBV2, the J call TRBJ2-1; 7 positions match TRBD2. This CDR3 contains 15 residues. Germline assignment: CDR1 SNHLY and CDR2 FYNNEI. After removal of 7 bases from V and 5 bases from J, the junction contained 11 bases not matched to a gene.

The chain carries TRBV3-1 (or the pseudogene TRBV3-2) and TRBJ1-1; D might be TRBD1 (6 bases). The V gene lost 0 bases and the J gene lost 4 bases, with 21 bases spanning the gap. There are 18 residues in the CDR3. Germline CDR1 reads LGHDT; CDR2 reads YNNKEL (reference sequence). CDR3 in amino acids: CASSQDAHRVRRCTEAFF. In DNA form, the CDR3 reads TGTGCCAGCAGCCAAGATGCGCACAGGGTACGTCGTTGCACTGAAGCTTTCTTT.